A single sample is the source of the 10 T cell receptor beta chains below, sequenced in a study of OX40 agonist ivuxolimab in advanced cancers. Here immunoSEQ multiplex PCR was the method, and the copy in TCRdb shows in-frame clones only, minus some. Here the sample spans tens of thousands of clones, about nine tenths being singletons. Material: CD4+ or CD8+ T cells sorted from blood, obtained in a trial of the OX40 agonist ivuxolimab. Receptors originate from an adult with an advanced solid tumor such as melanoma, head and neck, liver or kidney cancer.

V and J are TRBV29-1 and TRBJ1-3, with D possibly TRBD1 on 5 matching bases. The V gene's germline CDR1 is SQVTM and CDR2 ANQGSEA. This CDR3 is built from 13 residues. V was shortened by 7 bases and J by 4 bases, with 14 bases between the two germline ends. The CDR3 DNA sequence: TGCAGCGCTCTATCTGGGGCCGGAAACACCATATATTTT. Protein sequence: CSALSGAGNTIYF.

V is TRBV13 and J is TRBJ2-1; D call uncertain. Germline V gene data show CDR1 as PRHDT and CDR2 as FYEKMQ (reference sequence). There are 13 residues in the CDR3. V was shortened by 3 bases and J by 3 bases, with 6 bases between the two germline ends. The CDR3 coding sequence is TGTGCCAGCAGCTTTCAAGACTACAATGAGCAGTTCTTC. This translates into CASSFQDYNEQFF.

The chain is built from TRBV30 and TRBJ2-7; D call uncertain. This CDR3 has 12 amino acids. V was pared by 1 base and J by 2 bases, with 6 bases between. CDR1 and CDR2 (germline): GTSNPN, SVGIG (reference sequence). CDR3 nucleotide sequence: TGTGCCTGGAGTGCACGTCCCTACGAGCAGTACTTC. Translated, it gives CAWSARPYEQYF.

There are a few counts of this clone. The chain is built from TRBV11-3 and TRBJ2-7; TRBD1 or TRBD2 may be the D gene (5 bases each). This CDR3 has 12 amino acids. In germline, CDR1 is SGHNT, CDR2 YENEEA. The V gene lost 5 bases and the J gene lost 6 bases, with 11 bases spanning the gap. The CDR3 sequence is CASSPGTAEQYF. The DNA of the CDR3 is TGTGCCAGCAGCCCAGGGACGGCCGAGCAGTACTTC.

This chain joins TRBV15 and TRBJ2-7; TRBD1 matches at 7 bases. The V and J ends lost 0 bases and 1 base, in that order; junction bases with no gene match: 3. Germline CDR1 LNHNV, CDR2 YYDKDF (reference sequence). This CDR3 region has 15 residues. Here the CDR3 reads CATSRERGLSYEQYF. In DNA form, the CDR3 reads TGTGCCACCAGCAGAGAAAGGGGGCTATCCTACGAGCAGTACTTC.

Written as DNA, the CDR3 is TGTGCCAGCAGCTTAGCGACCTACAATGAGCAGTTCTTC. Protein sequence: CASSLATYNEQFF. This sequence joins TRBV7-9 and TRBJ2-1; D unresolved. Germline lookup yields CDR1 SEHNR and CDR2 FQNEAQ (reference sequence). The V end was cut by 0 bases, the J end by 2 bases, with 2 bases between. The CDR3 totals 13 residues.

CDR3 nucleotides: TGTGCCAGCAGTTTATACACCGCCTACGAGCAGTACTTC. Translating gives CASSLYTAYEQYF. V is TRBV6-6 and J is TRBJ2-7; D ambiguous. Germline CDR1 reads MNHNY; CDR2 reads SVGAGI (reference sequence). V lost 4 bases and J 2 bases, leaving 9 bases between the germline ends. The CDR3 is 13 residues long.

V gene TRBV7-8 combines with J gene TRBJ2-5, with D tentatively TRBD1 (5 bases). The ends were cut back, 4 bases at V and 5 bases at J, with 5 bases in the middle. This CDR3 contains 11 residues. CDR1 SGHVS and CDR2 FQNEAQ come from the germline V gene. The CDR3 DNA is TGTGCCAGCAGCTCAGGGGAGACCCAGTACTTC. The encoded protein is CASSSGETQYF.

The chain joins TRBV11-3 to TRBJ2-1; no clear D. Germline V gene lookup returns CDR1 SGHNT and CDR2 YENEEA. CDR3 length: 14 amino acids. The germline V and J ends were trimmed by 2 bases and 8 bases, with 13 bases remaining between them. The CDR3 DNA reads as TGTGCCAGCAGCTTAATGCCCCGACGGGATGAGCAGTTCTTC. Protein sequence: CASSLMPRRDEQFF.

The chain is built from TRBV2 and TRBJ1-6, with 8 bases aligning to TRBD1. Unmatched junction bases numbered 12, after V lost 8 bases and J lost 9 bases. Germline CDR1 SNHLY, CDR2 FYNNEI. The CDR3 runs to 15 residues. CDR3 residues: CASEWGDRGGSPLHF. CDR3 bases: TGTGCCAGCGAATGGGGAGACAGGGGAGGTTCACCCCTCCACTTT.